What follows are 11 T cell receptor beta chains derived from one specimen sequenced in a study of T cell repertoires in cytomegalovirus infection. The antigens of these receptors remain unknown. TCRdb recomputed calls from the reads with MiXCR, one row per CDR3 protein. This table holds approximately 1,000,000 distinct CDR3 sequences, under 40% found once. The input for sequencing was cultured CD8+ T cells from PBMCs, taken from culture after CMV antigen stimulation. These receptors were obtained from a human donor in good health (CMV status not recorded). Some clones in this sample may be carry-over from other donors' samples.

A few counts support this clonotype. The V call is TRBV7-9, the J call TRBJ2-7, with D uncertain. Deletions cut 5 bases from V and 2 bases from J, with 13 bases between. The CDR3 runs to 14 residues. The germline CDR1 and CDR2 sequences are SEHNR and FQNEAQ (reference sequence). CDR3 sequence reads: CASSPSGRPYEQYV. As DNA, the CDR3 is TGTGCCAGCAGCCCCTCAGGCCGGCCCTACGAGCAGTACGTC.

Only a few counts were recorded for this clonotype. J is TRBJ1-2 and V is TRBV7-8; D is unclear. The V gene lost 7 bases and the J gene lost 5 bases, with 17 bases spanning the gap. CDR1 is SGHVS and CDR2 is FQNEAQ in the germline V gene. The CDR3 has 14 residues. The CDR3 spells CASTPQGGDYGYTF. CDR3 DNA sequence: TGTGCCAGCACCCCGCAAGGAGGTGATTATGGCTACACCTTC.

The chain recombines TRBV7-8 with TRBJ2-3, with TRBD2 matching over 14 bases. The CDR3 length is 18 residues. The V and J ends lost 5 bases and 2 bases, in that order; junction bases with no gene match: 9. Germline values: CDR1 SGHVS, CDR2 FQNEAQ. The DNA for the CDR3 is TGTGCCAGCAGCACGCGACTAGCGGGGGGGCCCCCCACAGATACGCAGTATTTT. Its translation: CASSTRLAGGPPTDTQYF. Full variable domain (missing parts from reference TRBV7-8 and TRBJ2-3): GAGVSQSPRYKVAKRGQDVALRCDPISGHVSLFWYQQALGQGPEFLTYFQNEAQLDKSGLPSDRFFAERPEGSVSTLKIQRTQQEDSAVYLCASSTRLAGGPPTDTQYFGPGTRLTVL.

The rearrangement joins TRBV7-9 to TRBJ1-1; D not certain. Germline values: CDR1 SEHNR, CDR2 FQNEAQ (reference sequence). This CDR3 is built from 15 residues. Trimming shortened V by 5 bases and J by 0 bases, and 13 bases separated the two germline ends. CDR3 sequence: CASSHPDGLNTEAFF. The CDR3 DNA reads TGTGCCAGCAGCCATCCGGACGGTTTGAACACTGAAGCTTTCTTT.

The table lists this clonotype with many counts. The rearrangement uses TRBV19 and TRBJ1-2; D might be TRBD1 (6 bases). Trimming pared 6 bases from V and 4 bases from J, leaving 15 bases between. The CDR3 has 14 amino acids. The germline CDR1 and CDR2 sequences are LNHDA and SQIVND (reference sequence). The CDR3 sequence is CASSYRVRSYGYTF. In DNA form, the CDR3 reads TGTGCCAGTAGCTACAGGGTCCGAAGCTATGGCTACACCTTC.

For this clonotype: At one end, the junction sequence differs from germline, possibly due to a read error. The V call is TRBV4-3, the J call TRBJ2-5, with TRBD2 matching 10 bases. This CDR3 has 15 amino acids. CDR1 LGHNA and CDR2 YSLEER come from the germline V gene. CDR3 amino acids: CTSSRGLAASGPQYF. In DNA form, the CDR3 reads TGCACCAGCAGCCGAGGACTAGCGGCATCAGGGCCCCAGTACTTC.

This clonotype was detected only a few times. V and J are TRBV12-3 or TRBV12-4 and TRBJ2-5, with 13 bases fitting TRBD2. The CDR3 covers 17 residues. The V and J ends lost 3 bases and 0 bases, in that order; junction bases with no gene match: 4. The CDR3: CASSLLTSGGNQETQYF. In DNA form, the CDR3 reads TGTGCCAGCAGTTTGCTGACTAGCGGGGGGAACCAAGAGACCCAGTACTTC.

There are a few counts of this clonotype. The chain links TRBV5-6 to TRBJ1-1, with 8 bases lining up with TRBD1. CDR1 is SGHDT and CDR2 is YYEEEE in the germline V gene. With 4 bases clipped from V and 4 bases from J, the junction kept 15 bases outside the gene matches. The CDR3 contains 17 residues. Here the CDR3 DNA reads TGTGCCAGCAGCCAGGAAGACAGGGGAGTTTATAGCACTGAAGCTTTCTTT. Residues: CASSQEDRGVYSTEAFF.

The chain carries TRBV20-1 and TRBJ1-2; D unresolved. Germline CDR1 is DFQATT and CDR2 is SNEGSKA (reference sequence). The CDR3 contains 12 residues. The V end was cut by 5 bases, the J end by 4 bases, with 11 bases between. The CDR3 DNA reads as TGCAGTGCTCCCCCGAGATCCTATGGCTACACCTTC. It codes for CSAPPRSYGYTF.

The J gene is TRBJ2-7, the V gene TRBV5-6; no clear D. Germline V lookup: CDR1 SGHDT, CDR2 YYEEEE. The CDR3 sequence is 14 residues long. CDR3 region: CASGLGGSSYEQYV. The CDR3, as DNA: TGTGCCAGCGGCTTAGGCGGAAGCTCCTACGAGCAGTACGTC.

This clonotype was detected a few times. V usage is TRBV12-3 or TRBV12-4 and J usage is TRBJ2-3, with a tentative D call TRBD2 (8 bases). The CDR3 is 16 amino acids. V was pared by 5 bases and J by 2 bases, with 17 bases between. The CDR3, as DNA: TGTGCCAGCAGTGCGACAGGGCGGGGGGACACAGATACGCAGTATTTT. Translated, it gives CASSATGRGDTDTQYF.